The rows below give T cell receptor beta chains drawn from one sample of a study of blood T cells in healthy people across ages. TCRdb recomputed calls from the 5' RACE reads with MiXCR, one row per CDR3 protein. There are about 1 million distinct CDR3 sequences in the sample; 40% to 50% occur only once, and over 15% lies in the top ten. The source material was blood. Receptors were obtained from a woman in her sixties in good health. Both conserved end residues are part of each CDR3. D genes are given only for firm matches. The size entry is marked missing in some rows and otherwise reads once, few, many or a size class.

CDR3 DNA	CDR3 protein	D gene	clone size	V gene	J gene
TGTGCCAGCAGGTTAGCGGGAGGGCCGGGTGAGCAGTTCTTC	CASRLAGGPGEQFF	TRBD2	many	TRBV11-2	TRBJ2-1
TGTGCCACCAGCCTACGGACAGGGGGTAAGGATGAGCAGTTCTTC	CATSLRTGGKDEQFF	TRBD1	NA	TRBV15	TRBJ2-1
TGTGCCAGCAGCGACTCGGGACACCCAGGAAACACCATATATTTT	CASSDSGHPGNTIYF	NA	NA	TRBV12-3/TRBV12-4	TRBJ1-3
TGTGCTAGCAGCTTGGGCAGGGGGCGCGAATCGGAAAAACTGTTTTTT	CASSLGRGRESEKLFF	TRBD1	NA	TRBV7-7	TRBJ1-4
TGTGCCAGCAGCCAGGGAGGAGCTGGGGCCAACGTCCTGACTTTC	CASSQGGAGANVLTF	NA	NA	TRBV12-3/TRBV12-4	TRBJ2-6
TGTGCCAGCAGTCGAGGACTAGCGGAAACCGGGGAGCTGTTTTTT	CASSRGLAETGELFF	TRBD2	NA	TRBV2	TRBJ2-2
TGTGCCACCAGCGGAAGGACTAGCGGGAGTTACGATGAGCAGTTCTTC	CATSGRTSGSYDEQFF	TRBD2	NA	TRBV15	TRBJ2-1
TGTGCCAGCAGCTTAGGGACAGAAAAAAACATTCAGTACTTC	CASSLGTEKNIQYF	NA	NA	TRBV11-2	TRBJ2-4
TGTGCCAGCAGCTTGGGGCAGACGAGCTCCTACGAGCAGTACTTC	CASSLGQTSSYEQYF	NA	few	TRBV5-6	TRBJ2-7
TGTACCAGCACGGGGACTAGCGGAGTCCGGGAGCAGTACTTC	CTSTGTSGVREQYF	TRBD2	NA	TRBV2	TRBJ2-5
TGCAGCTGCACAGGCGGGTCCTACGAGCAGTACTTC	CSCTGGSYEQYF	NA	NA	TRBV29-1	TRBJ2-7
TGCAGTGCCTTAGGGGTCCCGGCAGGGGCTAACTATGGCTACACCTTC	CSALGVPAGANYGYTF	NA	NA	TRBV20-1	TRBJ1-2